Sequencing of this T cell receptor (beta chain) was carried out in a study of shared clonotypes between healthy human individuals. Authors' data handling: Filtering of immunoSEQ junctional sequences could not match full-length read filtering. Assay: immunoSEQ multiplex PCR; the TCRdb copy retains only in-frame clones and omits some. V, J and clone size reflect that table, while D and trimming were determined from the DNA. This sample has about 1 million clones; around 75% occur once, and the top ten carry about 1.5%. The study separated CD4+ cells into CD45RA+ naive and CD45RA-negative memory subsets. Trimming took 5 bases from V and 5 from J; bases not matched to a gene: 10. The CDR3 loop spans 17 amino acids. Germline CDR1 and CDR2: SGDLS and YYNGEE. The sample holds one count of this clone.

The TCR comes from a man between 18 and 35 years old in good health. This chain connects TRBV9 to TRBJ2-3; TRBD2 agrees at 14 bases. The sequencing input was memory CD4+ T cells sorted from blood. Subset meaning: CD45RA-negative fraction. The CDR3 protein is CASSVTSGRAGLDTQYF. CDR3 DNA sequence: TGTGCCAGCAGTGTGACTAGCGGGAGGGCCGGATTAGATACGCAGTATTTT.